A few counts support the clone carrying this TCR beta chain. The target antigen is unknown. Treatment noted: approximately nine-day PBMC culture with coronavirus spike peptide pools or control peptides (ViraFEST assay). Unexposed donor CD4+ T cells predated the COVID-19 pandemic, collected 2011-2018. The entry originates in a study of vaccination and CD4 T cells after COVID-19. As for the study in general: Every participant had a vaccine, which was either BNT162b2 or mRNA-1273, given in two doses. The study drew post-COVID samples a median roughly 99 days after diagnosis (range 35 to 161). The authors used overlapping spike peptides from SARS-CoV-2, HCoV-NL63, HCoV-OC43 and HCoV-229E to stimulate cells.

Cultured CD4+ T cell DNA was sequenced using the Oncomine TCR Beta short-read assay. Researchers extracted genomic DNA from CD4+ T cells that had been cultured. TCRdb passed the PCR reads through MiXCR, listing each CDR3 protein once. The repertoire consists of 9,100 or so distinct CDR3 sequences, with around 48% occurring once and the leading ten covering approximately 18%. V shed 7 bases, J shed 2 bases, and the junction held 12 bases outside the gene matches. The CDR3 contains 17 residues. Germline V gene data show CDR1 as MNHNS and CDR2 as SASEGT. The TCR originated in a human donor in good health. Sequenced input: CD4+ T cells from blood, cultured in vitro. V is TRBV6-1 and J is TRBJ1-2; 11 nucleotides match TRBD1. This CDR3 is CASKKRTGGASNYGYTF. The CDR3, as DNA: TGTGCCAGCAAAAAAAGGACAGGGGGCGCTTCGAACTATGGCTACACCTTC.